The 27 T cell receptor beta chains below all came from one sample that was sequenced in a study of molecular identifiers for immune sequencing clone quantification. TCRdb recomputed calls from the PCR reads with MiXCR, one row per CDR3 protein. Of approximately 320,000 distinct CDR3 sequences in the sample, roughly a quarter were seen once. The sequenced material came from naive CD8+ T cells from blood, with Jurkat cell RNA spiked in. The subset was: FACS-sorted CD8+CD4-CCR7+CD45RA+ naive T cells. These receptors were obtained from a human donor in good health. Some libraries in this study had Jurkat cell RNA spiked in.

Note on this clonotype: It may be a read error: a sequence one base away is much more abundant. The chain combines TRBV28 with TRBJ2-7; the D is unclear. Germline V lookup: CDR1 MDHEN, CDR2 SYDVKM. The CDR3 covers 15 residues. V shed 6 bases and J shed 4 bases, with 19 bases lying between them. The CDR3 region is CASSPEYSGKYEQYF. CDR3 nucleotides: TGTGCCAGCAGCCCGGAGTATTCCGGAAAATACGAGCAGTACTTC.

This clonotype has only one observation. Sequence at one end of the junction differs from germline and may be a read error. The rearrangement joins TRBV20-1 to TRBJ2-3; 8 bases are a match to TRBD2. The CDR3 extends over 15 amino acids. CDR1 and CDR2 from the germline V gene are DFQATT and SNEGSKA (reference sequence). CDR3 residues: CSPRVVGLASDTQYF. As DNA, the CDR3 is TGCAGTCCTAGAGTAGTAGGACTAGCATCAGATACGCAGTATTTT.

The chain joins TRBV19 to TRBJ1-1; D perhaps matches TRBD1 (5 bases). Per the germline V gene, CDR1 is LNHDA and CDR2 is SQIVND (reference sequence). The V end lost 7 bases, the J end lost 4 bases, and 19 bases lay between the germline ends. This CDR3 is built from 15 residues. Here the CDR3 reads CASTNGVVGATEAFF. The DNA of the CDR3 is TGTGCCAGTACTAATGGAGTGGTTGGGGCCACTGAAGCTTTCTTT.

This chain links TRBV13 with TRBJ2-7, with a tentative D call TRBD2 (5 bases). Trimming took off 0 bases at V and 7 bases at J, with 10 bases between the two ends. Germline V lookup: CDR1 PRHDT, CDR2 FYEKMQ (reference sequence). This CDR3 spans 13 amino acids. CDR3 DNA: TGTGCCAGCAGCTTAGGCGGGGTTAGAGAGCAGTACTTC. Encoded protein: CASSLGGVREQYF.

A word on this clonotype: It may be a read error: a sequence one base away is much more abundant. The chain carries TRBV6-5 and TRBJ2-2; D unresolved. Germline lookup yields CDR1 MNHEY and CDR2 SVGAGI. The CDR3 sequence is 13 residues long. This CDR3 is CAGSYSLTGELFF. CDR3 coding DNA: TGTGCCGGCAGTTACTCCCTAACCGGGGAGCTGTTTTTT.

The chain couples TRBV5-4 to TRBJ2-7, with 8 bases aligning to TRBD1. Trimming took 9 bases from V and 0 from J; bases not matched to a gene: 11. From germline, CDR1 is SGHNT and CDR2 YYREEE (reference sequence). CDR3 size: 15 residues. CDR3 residues: CATALGTGLSYEQYF. In DNA, the CDR3 is TGTGCCACCGCTCTTGGGACAGGACTCTCCTACGAGCAGTACTTC. The full variable domain, its missing parts supplied by reference TRBV5-4 and TRBJ2-7, is ETGVTQSPTHLIKTRGQQVTLRCSSQSGHNTVSWYQQALGQGPQFIFQYYREEENGRGNFPPRFSGLQFPNYSSELNVNALELDDSALYLCATALGTGLSYEQYFGPGTRLTVT.

This clonotype was counted at least ten times. V and J are TRBV28 and TRBJ1-5; no clear D gene. V lost 2 bases to trimming and J lost 7 bases, with 15 bases between them. Germline V gene data show CDR1 as MDHEN and CDR2 as SYDVKM. CDR3 length equals 15 residues. In DNA, the CDR3 is TGTGCCAGCAGTTTAGTGGGATCGGGATACCAGCCCCAGCATTTT. The encoded protein is CASSLVGSGYQPQHF.

Comments on this clonotype: Being one base from a much bigger clone, this may be a read error. This sequence joins TRBV6-1 and TRBJ2-7; tentative D call: TRBD1 (5 bases). V lost 9 bases to trimming and J lost 3 bases, with 15 bases between them. This CDR3 is 13 amino acids long. Per germline, CDR1 MNHNS and CDR2 SASEGT. Here the CDR3 reads CASAQGSSYEQYF. The DNA for the CDR3 is TGTGCCAGTGCGCAGGGTTCTAGCTACGAGCAGTACTTC.

The genes are TRBV9 and TRBJ2-3; 9 positions match TRBD1. This CDR3 is built from 18 residues. The V segment lost 3 bases and the J segment 8 bases; nucleotides outside the gene matches: 19. Germline V gene lookup returns CDR1 SGDLS and CDR2 YYNGEE. The CDR3 DNA sequence: TGTGCCAGCAGCGCCTCGCCAACGGGACAGGGCACTTCTGGTACGCAGTATTTT. Translated: CASSASPTGQGTSGTQYF.

In DNA, the CDR3 is TGTGCCAGCAGCGCAGAAGCGGGAGGCGCAGATACGCAGTATTTT. It yields the protein CASSAEAGGADTQYF. V gene TRBV7-9 combines with J gene TRBJ2-3; 9 bases are a match to TRBD2. Germline CDR1 and CDR2: SEHNR and FQNEAQ (reference sequence). The V gene end was trimmed by 5 bases and the J gene end by 4 bases; junction bases not matched to a gene: 7. CDR3 length: 15 residues.

This clonotype has more than one count but fewer than ten. The chain links TRBV7-9 to TRBJ2-3; TRBD2 is a possible D gene (5 bases). Germline V gene sequence: CDR1 SEHNR, CDR2 FQNEAQ (reference sequence). This CDR3 is built from 15 residues. The V end lost 2 bases, the J end lost 6 bases, and 15 bases lay between the germline ends. The CDR3 is CASSLYNGLDDTQYF. In DNA, the CDR3 is TGTGCCAGCAGCTTATACAACGGACTTGACGATACGCAGTATTTT.

This clonotype was detected many times. The V call is TRBV29-1, the J call TRBJ1-1, with D possibly being TRBD1 (6 bases). V lost 6 bases to trimming and J lost 5 bases, with 16 bases between them. From germline, CDR1 is SQVTM and CDR2 ANQGSEA. The CDR3 runs to 13 residues. The CDR3 region has the DNA TGCAGCGTCCAGACAGGCTCGGGGACTGAAGCTTTCTTT. Translating it yields CSVQTGSGTEAFF. The whole variable domain, filled in from reference TRBV29-1 and TRBJ1-1, reads SAVISQKPSRDICQRGTSLTIQCQVDSQVTMMFWYRQQPGQSLTLIATANQGSEATYESGFVIDKFPISRPNLTFSTLTVSNMSPEDSSIYLCSVQTGSGTEAFFGQGTRLTVV.

This clonotype has only a few counts. This sequence joins TRBV7-8 and TRBJ1-5; TRBD1 agrees at 9 bases. Germline CDR1 is SGHVS and CDR2 is FQNEAQ. The CDR3 covers 19 residues. V was pared by 5 bases and J by 0 bases, with 14 bases of the junction left unmatched. The CDR3 protein is CASSARQGVIQYSNQPQHF. The DNA of the CDR3 is TGTGCCAGCAGCGCGCGACAGGGGGTGATACAGTATAGCAATCAGCCCCAGCATTTT.

This clonotype came up many times. The rearrangement joins TRBV7-9 to TRBJ2-4; 11 bases fit TRBD1. V trimming: 1 base; J trimming: 0 bases; junction bases outside the gene matches: 17. This CDR3 spans 22 amino acids. Germline CDR1 is SEHNR and CDR2 is FQNEAQ (reference sequence). CDR3 coding DNA: TGTGCCAGCAGCTTAGAGTTGTTGCGGACAGGGGGCAACTCCAGAGCCAAAAACATTCAGTACTTC. Amino acid sequence: CASSLELLRTGGNSRAKNIQYF.

This clonotype occurred many times. This rearrangement joins TRBV28 to TRBJ2-7; D possibly corresponds to TRBD1 (5 bases). The CDR3 loop spans 16 amino acids. The germline CDR1 and CDR2 sequences are MDHEN and SYDVKM. Trimming removed 4 bases from V and 4 bases from J, with 20 bases in between. CDR3 in DNA: TGTGCCAGCAGTTCCGAGGACAAACTTGTTGGGTACGAGCAGTACTTC. The encoded protein is CASSSEDKLVGYEQYF.

In its sample, this clonotype was seen a few times. This chain uses TRBV12-3 or TRBV12-4 with TRBJ2-7; D is undetermined. Trimming stripped 1 base from V and 5 bases from J, with 6 bases between. The CDR3 length is 12 residues. This CDR3 is CASSLGLHEQYF. In DNA, the CDR3 is TGTGCCAGCAGTTTAGGTTTGCACGAGCAGTACTTC.

There are a few counts of this clonotype. V and J are TRBV27 and TRBJ2-7; no reliable D call. CDR3 length: 13 amino acids. V dropped 4 bases and J dropped 7 bases, with 14 bases sitting between them. Germline CDR1 reads MNHEY; CDR2 reads SMNVEV (reference sequence). CDR3 in DNA: TGTGCCAGCAGTTCGCTTCCCTGGGGTGAGCAGTACTTC. This encodes CASSSLPWGEQYF.

For this clonotype: Just one base apart from a much larger clone, this may be a read error. The chain carries TRBV28 and TRBJ1-4; D is perhaps TRBD1 (6 bases). The CDR3 contains 13 residues. Germline values: CDR1 MDHEN, CDR2 SYDVKM. CDR3 amino acids: CANSFGGNEKLFF. DNA for the CDR3: TGTGCCAACAGTTTTGGGGGCAATGAAAAACTGTTTTTT.

The table lists this clonotype with a few counts. The V call is TRBV9, the J call TRBJ1-2; D uncertain. CDR1 and CDR2 from the germline V gene are SGDLS and YYNGEE. The CDR3 runs 14 residues. The V gene lost 4 bases and the J gene lost 5 bases, with 15 bases spanning the gap. The CDR3 reads CASSPGPTTYGYTF. The CDR3 coding sequence is TGTGCCAGCAGCCCTGGACCGACGACTTATGGCTACACCTTC.

To note about this clonotype: A much larger clonotype is one base distant, so this may be a read error. The chain combines TRBV9 with TRBJ2-7; D could derive from TRBD1 or TRBD2 (5 bases each). The CDR3 is 13 amino acids. Per the germline V gene, CDR1 is SGDLS and CDR2 is YYNGEE. CDR3: CASSRGQTYGQYF. The CDR3 nucleotides read TGTGCCAGCAGCCGGGGCCAAACCTACGGGCAGTACTTC.

About this clonotype: Germline and junction disagree at one end, which may indicate a read error. CDR3 sequence: CAISVYGQPNTEAIF. CDR3 in DNA: TGTGCCATCAGTGTCTACGGACAACCGAACACTGAAGCTATCTTT. This chain connects TRBV10-3 to TRBJ1-1, with TRBD1 as a possible D gene (5 bases). The germline V gene has CDR1 ENHRY and CDR2 SYGVKD. The CDR3 is 15 residues long.

A note on this clonotype: A much larger clone is a single base away; this may be a read error. This sequence joins TRBV20-1 and TRBJ2-7; weak D call: TRBD2 (7 bases). CDR1 is DFQATT, CDR2 SNEGSKA, per germline (reference sequence). This CDR3 comprises 14 residues. Trimming shortened V by 0 bases and J by 7 bases, and 16 bases separated the two germline ends. The CDR3 DNA reads as TGCAGTGCTAGAGAGGGGGGGCTCCTTATGGAGCAGTACTTC. Its translation is CSAREGGLLMEQYF.

The sample holds a few counts of this clonotype. This rearrangement joins TRBV11-2 to TRBJ1-5, with D uncertain. The germline V gene encodes CDR1 SGHAT and CDR2 FQNNGV. Trimming stripped 5 bases from V and 11 bases from J, with 10 bases between. The CDR3 length is 11 residues. The CDR3 here is CASSRTWSQHF. The CDR3 region has the DNA TGTGCCAGCAGCAGGACCTGGTCCCAGCATTTT.

The chain has TRBV6-5 and TRBJ1-1; D unresolved. Germline assignment: CDR1 MNHEY and CDR2 SVGAGI. Trimming removed 5 bases from V and 6 bases from J, with 16 bases in between. This CDR3 is 14 amino acids long. CDR3 sequence (DNA): TGTGCCAGCAGTAACGCATCGGGGATCCCTGAAGCTTTCTTT. It specifies CASSNASGIPEAFF.

This clonotype has only a few counts. The chain uses TRBV30 and TRBJ2-3, with 9 bases that match TRBD2. Germline CDR1 reads GTSNPN; CDR2 reads SVGIG (reference sequence). This CDR3 is built from 17 residues. The trim removed 2 bases at V and 4 bases at J, leaving 13 bases unmatched. CDR3 amino acids: CAWSWGYSGSSADTQYF. For the CDR3, the DNA is TGTGCCTGGAGTTGGGGCTATAGCGGGAGTAGCGCAGATACGCAGTATTTT.

This clonotype was found a few times. The chain links TRBV4-1 to TRBJ1-5; D unresolved. The CDR3 runs 16 residues. The germline V and J ends were trimmed by 4 bases and 0 bases, with 13 bases remaining between them. The V gene's germline CDR1 is MGHRA and CDR2 YSYEKL. DNA of the CDR3: TGCGCCAGCAGCCCATCAGCTAGACCTAGCAATCAGCCCCAGCATTTT. It codes for CASSPSARPSNQPQHF.

This clonotype was counted between two and nine times. This chain connects TRBV7-8 to TRBJ1-5, with D possibly TRBD1 on 6 matching bases. V lost 0 bases to trimming and J lost 4 bases, with 10 bases between them. CDR1 is SGHVS, CDR2 FQNEAQ, per germline. This CDR3 contains 15 residues. CDR3 in amino acids: CASSLAIGQNQPQHF. The CDR3 nucleotides are TGTGCCAGCAGCTTAGCGATAGGACAGAATCAGCCCCAGCATTTT.